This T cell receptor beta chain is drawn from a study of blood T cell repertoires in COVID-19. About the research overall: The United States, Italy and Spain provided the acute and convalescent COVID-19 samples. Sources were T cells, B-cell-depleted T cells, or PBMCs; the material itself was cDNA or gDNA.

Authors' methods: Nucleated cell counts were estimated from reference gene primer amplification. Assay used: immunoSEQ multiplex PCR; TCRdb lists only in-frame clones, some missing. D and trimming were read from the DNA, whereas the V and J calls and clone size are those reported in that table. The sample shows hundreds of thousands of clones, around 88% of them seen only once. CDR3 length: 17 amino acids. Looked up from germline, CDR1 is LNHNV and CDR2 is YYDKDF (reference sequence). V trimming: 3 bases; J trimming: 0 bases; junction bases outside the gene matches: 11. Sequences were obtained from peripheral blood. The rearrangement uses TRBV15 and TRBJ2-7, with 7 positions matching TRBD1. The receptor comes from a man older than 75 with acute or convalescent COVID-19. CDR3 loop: CATSRGFSTGSSYEQYF. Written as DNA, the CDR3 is TGTGCCACCAGCAGGGGTTTCTCGACAGGGAGCTCCTACGAGCAGTACTTC. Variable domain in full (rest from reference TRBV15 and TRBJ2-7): DAMVIQNPRYQVTQFGKPVTLSCSQTLNHNVMYWYQQKSSQAPKLLFHYYDKDFNNEADTPDNFQSRRPNTSFCFLDIRSPGLGDTAMYLCATSRGFSTGSSYEQYFGPGTRLTVT.